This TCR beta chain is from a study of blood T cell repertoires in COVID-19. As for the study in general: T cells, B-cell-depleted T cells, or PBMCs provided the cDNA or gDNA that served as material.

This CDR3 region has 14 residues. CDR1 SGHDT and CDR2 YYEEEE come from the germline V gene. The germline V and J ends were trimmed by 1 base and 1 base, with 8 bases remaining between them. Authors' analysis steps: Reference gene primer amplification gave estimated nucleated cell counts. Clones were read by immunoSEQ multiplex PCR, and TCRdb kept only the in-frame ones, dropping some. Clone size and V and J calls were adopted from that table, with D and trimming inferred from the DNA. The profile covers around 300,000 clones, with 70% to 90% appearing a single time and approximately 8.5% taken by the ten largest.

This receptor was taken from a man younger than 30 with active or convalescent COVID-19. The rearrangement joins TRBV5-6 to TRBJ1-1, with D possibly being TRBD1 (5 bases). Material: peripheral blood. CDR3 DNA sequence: TGTGCCAGCAGCTTGTCAGGGTGGAACACTGAAGCTTTCTTT. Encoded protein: CASSLSGWNTEAFF.